The T cell receptor beta chain described here comes from a study of OX40 agonist ivuxolimab in advanced cancers. The wider study: Cohort: 82.7% men, mean age approximately 66, aged roughly 23 to 90.

Profiled with immunoSEQ multiplex PCR; TCRdb holds only in-frame clones, not every one. This table has tens of thousands of clones, about nine tenths appearing once. Trimming pared 7 bases from V and 4 bases from J, leaving 16 bases between. CDR3 size: 14 residues. Germline CDR1 is SNHLY and CDR2 is FYNNEI. The V call is TRBV2, the J call TRBJ1-2; maybe TRBD1 (5 bases). The sample in question was CD4+ or CD8+ T cells sorted from blood, obtained in a trial of the OX40 agonist ivuxolimab. The clonotype originates from an adult with an advanced solid tumor such as melanoma, head and neck, liver or kidney cancer. The CDR3 sequence is CASTERGVLYGYTF. The CDR3 DNA sequence: TGTGCCAGCACTGAGAGGGGTGTCCTCTATGGCTACACCTTC.